The TCR beta chain described here comes from a study of blood T cell repertoires in COVID-19 (TCRdb year 2020). A note on the overall study: Samples covering the acute and convalescent phases of COVID-19 were provided by collaborators in the United States, Italy and Spain. The prospective study material was composed of cDNA or gDNA derived from T cells, B-cell-depleted T cells, or PBMCs. The dataset comprised deeply sampled blood TCRbeta repertoires from subjects exposed to, actively infected with, or recovered from COVID-19. The repertoires were made available in a free public database intended to serve as a resource for research on the immune response to SARS-CoV-2. The samples were drawn from two sources: the first 160 participants of the ongoing ImmuneRACE study, and 1,000 to 1,500 subjects contributed by 6 global collaborators. The sample metadata nearly always contained a de-identified subject ID, COVID-19 status, age in years and sex. Where available, HLA class I and class II types were taken from metadata supplied by the sample provider and were not determined by assay-based typing. General findings and caveats noted by the study authors: The quantity of clinical and demographic metadata differed by source and by participant and was supplied without curation.

TCRbeta CDR3 regions were amplified from genomic DNA by means of the immunoSEQ Assay, a bias-controlled multiplex PCR. In the original analysis: The number of nucleated cells in each sample was estimated by amplification of reference gene primers within the assay. Sequence reads were collapsed and filtered to measure the absolute abundance of every unique TCRbeta CDR3 rearrangement. Productive Simpson clonality was computed per sample as the square root of Simpson's diversity index over productive rearrangements. TCRdb carries this immuneACCESS record with in-frame sequences only. Its versions omit some clonotypes, under half of them owing to an unresolved V gene in the studies checked, with the rest unexplained. V and J calls and clone size are as listed in that table; D and trimming were resolved from the DNA. The sample yields about 88,000 clones; roughly 85% were counted once. The top ten clonotypes cover 11% of the sample.

Whole blood was collected in K2EDTA tubes by collaborating institutions according to the institutions' own protocols. Collaborator samples were shipped for TCRbeta analysis as frozen whole blood, isolated PBMCs, or DNA extracted from either sample type. The germline V end is reduced by 6 bases and the J end by 6 bases; junction bases left unmatched: 9. The CDR3 spans 14 residues, from the cysteine through the phenylalanine. This entry keeps only the CDR3 DNA: 42 bases, framed from base 1. CDR1 and CDR2 (MDHEN, SYDVKM) derive from the germline V gene. Notes on this clone: Its recognized antigen is unknown. Base qualities are not provided; no much larger clone lies one nucleotide away.

The origin of this receptor is a human donor in a cohort sampled during active COVID-19. The sequenced sample was peripheral blood. The chain was built from TRBV28 and TRBJ2-7; TRBD2 agrees with 9 junctional bases. The DNA is TGTGCCAGCAGCAGGGGCGGGAGGGCCATCGAGCAGTACTTC. Its amino acids are CASSRGGRAIEQYF.